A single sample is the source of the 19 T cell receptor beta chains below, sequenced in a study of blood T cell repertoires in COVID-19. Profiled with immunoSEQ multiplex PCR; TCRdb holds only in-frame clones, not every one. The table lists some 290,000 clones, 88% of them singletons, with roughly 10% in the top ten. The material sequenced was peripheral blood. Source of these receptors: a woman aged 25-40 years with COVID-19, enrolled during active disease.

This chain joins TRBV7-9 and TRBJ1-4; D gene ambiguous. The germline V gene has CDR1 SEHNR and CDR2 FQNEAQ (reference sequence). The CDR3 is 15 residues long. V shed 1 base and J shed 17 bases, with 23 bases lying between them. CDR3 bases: TGTGCCAGCAGCTTAGACGGGTCGCCTTACGAACTTTGTTTTTTT. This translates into CASSLDGSPYELCFF. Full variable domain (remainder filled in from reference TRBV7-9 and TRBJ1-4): DTGVSQNPRHKITKRGQNVTFRCDPISEHNRLYWYRQTLGQGPEFLTYFQNEAQLEKSRLLSDRFSAERPKGSFSTLEIQRTEQGDSAMYLCASSLDGSPYELCFFGSGTQLSVL.

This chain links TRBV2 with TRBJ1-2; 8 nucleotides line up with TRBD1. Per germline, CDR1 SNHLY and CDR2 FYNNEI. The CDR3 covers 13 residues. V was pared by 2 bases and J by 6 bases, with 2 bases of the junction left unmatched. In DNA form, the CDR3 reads TGTGCCAGCAGTGAAAGGGACAGGCATGGCTACACCTTC. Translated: CASSERDRHGYTF.

CDR3 coding DNA: TGTGCCAGCAGCCTACCACAGGGTAGGGAAAAACTGTTTTTT. It translates to CASSLPQGREKLFF. The chain couples TRBV7-2 to TRBJ1-4, with D possibly TRBD1 on 6 matching bases. The germline V gene has CDR1 SGHTA and CDR2 FQGNSA. The germline V and J ends were trimmed by 5 bases and 8 bases, with 15 bases remaining between them. This CDR3 is 14 amino acids long.

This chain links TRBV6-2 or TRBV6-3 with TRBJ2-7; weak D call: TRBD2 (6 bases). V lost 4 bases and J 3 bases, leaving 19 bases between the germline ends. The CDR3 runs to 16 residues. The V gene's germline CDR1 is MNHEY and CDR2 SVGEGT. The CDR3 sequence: CASSSLGTGAIYEQYF. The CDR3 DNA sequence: TGTGCCAGCAGTTCCCTCGGCACGGGAGCTATCTACGAGCAGTACTTC.

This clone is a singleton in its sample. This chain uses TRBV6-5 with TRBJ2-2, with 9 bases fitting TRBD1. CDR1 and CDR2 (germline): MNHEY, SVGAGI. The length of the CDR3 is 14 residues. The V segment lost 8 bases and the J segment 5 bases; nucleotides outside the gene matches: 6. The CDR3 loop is CASDRGTGTGELFF. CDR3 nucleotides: TGTGCCAGCGACAGGGGGACGGGGACCGGGGAGCTGTTTTTT.

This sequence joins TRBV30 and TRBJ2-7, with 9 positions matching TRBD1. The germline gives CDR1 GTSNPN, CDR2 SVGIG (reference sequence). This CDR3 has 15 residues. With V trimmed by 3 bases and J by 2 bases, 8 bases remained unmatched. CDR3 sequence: CAWRAPGTGTYEQYF. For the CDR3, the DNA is TGTGCCTGGAGAGCCCCCGGGACAGGGACCTACGAGCAGTACTTC.

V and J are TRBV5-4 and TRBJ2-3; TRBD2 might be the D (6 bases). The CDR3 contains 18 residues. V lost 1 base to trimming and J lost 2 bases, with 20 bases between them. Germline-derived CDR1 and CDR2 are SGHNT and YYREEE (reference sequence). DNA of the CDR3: TGTGCCAGCAGCTTGATCGGGAGTGGGCCTCTTCACACAGATACGCAGTATTTT. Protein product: CASSLIGSGPLHTDTQYF. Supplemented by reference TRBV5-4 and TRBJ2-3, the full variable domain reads ETGVTQSPTHLIKTRGQQVTLRCSSQSGHNTVSWYQQALGQGPQFIFQYYREEENGRGNFPPRFSGLQFPNYSSELNVNALELDDSALYLCASSLIGSGPLHTDTQYFGPGTRLTVL.

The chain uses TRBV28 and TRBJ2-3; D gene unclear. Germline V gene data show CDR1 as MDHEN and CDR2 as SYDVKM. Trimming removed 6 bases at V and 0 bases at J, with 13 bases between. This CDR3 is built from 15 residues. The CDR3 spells CASSHDEDSTDTQYF. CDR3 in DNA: TGTGCCAGCAGCCACGACGAGGATAGCACAGATACGCAGTATTTT. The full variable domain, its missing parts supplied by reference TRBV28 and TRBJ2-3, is DVKVTQSSRYLVKRTGEKVFLECVQDMDHENMFWYRQDPGLGLRLIYFSYDVKMKEKGDIPEGYSVSREKKERFSLILESASTNQTSMYLCASSHDEDSTDTQYFGPGTRLTVL.

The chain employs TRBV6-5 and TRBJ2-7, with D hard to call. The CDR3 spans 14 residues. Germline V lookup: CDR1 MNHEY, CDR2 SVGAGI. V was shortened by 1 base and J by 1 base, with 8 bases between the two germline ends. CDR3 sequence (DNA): TGTGCCAGCAGTTACTATACAGAATCCTACGAGCAGTACTTC. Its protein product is CASSYYTESYEQYF.

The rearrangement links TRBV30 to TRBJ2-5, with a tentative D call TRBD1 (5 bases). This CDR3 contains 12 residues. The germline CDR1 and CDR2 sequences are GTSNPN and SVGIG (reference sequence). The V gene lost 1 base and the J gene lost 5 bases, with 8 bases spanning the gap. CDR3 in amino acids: CAWSAGMETQYF. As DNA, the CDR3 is TGTGCCTGGAGTGCAGGGATGGAGACCCAGTACTTC.

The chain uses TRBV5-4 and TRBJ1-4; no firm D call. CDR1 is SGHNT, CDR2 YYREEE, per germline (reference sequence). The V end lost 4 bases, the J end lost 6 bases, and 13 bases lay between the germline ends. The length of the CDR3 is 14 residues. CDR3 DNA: TGTGCCAGCAGCCCTACGGTAGCGGATGAAAAACTGTTTTTT. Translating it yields CASSPTVADEKLFF.

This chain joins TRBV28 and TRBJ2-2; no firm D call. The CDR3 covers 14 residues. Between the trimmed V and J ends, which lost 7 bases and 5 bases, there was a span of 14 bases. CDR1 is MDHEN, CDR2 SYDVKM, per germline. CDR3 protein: CASKPPGSTGELFF. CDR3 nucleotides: TGTGCCAGCAAACCTCCCGGGTCAACCGGGGAGCTGTTTTTT. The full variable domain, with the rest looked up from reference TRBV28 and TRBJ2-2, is DVKVTQSSRYLVKRTGEKVFLECVQDMDHENMFWYRQDPGLGLRLIYFSYDVKMKEKGDIPEGYSVSREKKERFSLILESASTNQTSMYLCASKPPGSTGELFFGEGSRLTVL.

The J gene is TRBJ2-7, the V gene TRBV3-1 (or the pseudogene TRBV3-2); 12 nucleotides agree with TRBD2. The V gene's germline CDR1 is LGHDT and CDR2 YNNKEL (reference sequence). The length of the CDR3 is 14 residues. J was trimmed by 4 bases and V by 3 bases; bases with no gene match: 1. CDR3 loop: CASSQGLAGYEQYF. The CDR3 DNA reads TGTGCCAGCAGCCAGGGACTAGCGGGTTACGAGCAGTACTTC.

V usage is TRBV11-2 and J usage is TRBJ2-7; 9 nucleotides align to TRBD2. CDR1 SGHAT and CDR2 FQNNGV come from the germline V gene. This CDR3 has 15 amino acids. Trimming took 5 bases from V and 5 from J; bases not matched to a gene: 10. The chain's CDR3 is CASSEGASGNHEQYF. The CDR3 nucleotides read TGTGCCAGCAGCGAGGGCGCTAGCGGGAACCACGAGCAGTACTTC.

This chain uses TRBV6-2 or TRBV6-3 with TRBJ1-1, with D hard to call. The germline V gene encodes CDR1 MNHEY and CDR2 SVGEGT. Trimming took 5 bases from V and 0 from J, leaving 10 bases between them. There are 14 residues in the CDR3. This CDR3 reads CASSRLKMNTEAFF. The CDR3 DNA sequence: TGTGCCAGCAGTAGACTGAAAATGAACACTGAAGCTTTCTTT.

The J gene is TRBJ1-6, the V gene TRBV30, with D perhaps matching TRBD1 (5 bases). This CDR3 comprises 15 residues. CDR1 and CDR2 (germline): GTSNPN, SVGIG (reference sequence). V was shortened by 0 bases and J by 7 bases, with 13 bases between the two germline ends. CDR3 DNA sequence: TGTGCCTGGAGTGTGCGCGGGGGGAAAAATTCACCCCTCCACTTT. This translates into CAWSVRGGKNSPLHF.

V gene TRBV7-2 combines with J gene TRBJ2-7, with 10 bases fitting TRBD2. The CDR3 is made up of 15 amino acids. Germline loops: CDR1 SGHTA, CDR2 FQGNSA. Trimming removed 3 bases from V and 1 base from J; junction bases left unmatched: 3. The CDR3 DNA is TGTGCCAGCAGCTTTGTAGCGGGAGGTTCCTACGAGCAGTACTTC. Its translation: CASSFVAGGSYEQYF.

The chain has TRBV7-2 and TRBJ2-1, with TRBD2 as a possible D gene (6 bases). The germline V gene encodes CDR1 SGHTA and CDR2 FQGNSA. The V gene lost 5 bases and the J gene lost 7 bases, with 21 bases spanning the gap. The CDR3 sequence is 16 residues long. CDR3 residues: CASSPRGRERRNEQFF. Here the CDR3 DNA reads TGTGCCAGCAGCCCACGGGGTCGGGAGAGGCGTAATGAGCAGTTCTTC.

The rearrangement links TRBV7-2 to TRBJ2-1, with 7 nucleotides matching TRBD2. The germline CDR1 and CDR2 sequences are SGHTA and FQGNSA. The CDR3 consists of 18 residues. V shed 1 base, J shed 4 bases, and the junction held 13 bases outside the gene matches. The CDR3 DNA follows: TGTGCCAGCAGCTTAGACTCCCGACTAAGCGGGACTTACAATGAGCAGTTCTTC. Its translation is CASSLDSRLSGTYNEQFF.